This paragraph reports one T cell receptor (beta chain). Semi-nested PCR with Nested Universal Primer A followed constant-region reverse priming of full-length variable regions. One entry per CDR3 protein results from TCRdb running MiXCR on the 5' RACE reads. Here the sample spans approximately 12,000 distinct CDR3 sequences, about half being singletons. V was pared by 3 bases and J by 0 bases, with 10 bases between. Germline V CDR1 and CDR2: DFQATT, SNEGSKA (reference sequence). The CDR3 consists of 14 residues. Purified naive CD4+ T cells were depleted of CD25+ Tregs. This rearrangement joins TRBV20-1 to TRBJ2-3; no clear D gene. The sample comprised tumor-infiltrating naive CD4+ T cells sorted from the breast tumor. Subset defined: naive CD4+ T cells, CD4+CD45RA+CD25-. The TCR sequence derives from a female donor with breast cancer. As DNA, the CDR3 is TGCAGTGCTAGTGTCCGGCCTAGCACAGATACGCAGTATTTT. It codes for CSASVRPSTDTQYF.